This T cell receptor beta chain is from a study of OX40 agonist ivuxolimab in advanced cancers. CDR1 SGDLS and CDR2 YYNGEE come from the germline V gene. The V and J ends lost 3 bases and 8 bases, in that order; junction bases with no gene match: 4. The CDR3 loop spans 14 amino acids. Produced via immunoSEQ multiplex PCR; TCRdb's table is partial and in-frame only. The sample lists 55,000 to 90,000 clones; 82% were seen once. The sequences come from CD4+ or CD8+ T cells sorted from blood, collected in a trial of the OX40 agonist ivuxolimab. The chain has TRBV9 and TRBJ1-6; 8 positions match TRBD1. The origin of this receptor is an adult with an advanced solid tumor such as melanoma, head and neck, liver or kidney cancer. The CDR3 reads CASSADRADSPLHF. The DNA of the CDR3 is TGTGCCAGCAGCGCGGACAGGGCTGATTCACCCCTCCACTTT.